This TCR beta chain was recovered during a study of Ad26.COV2.S vaccination and SARS-CoV-2 variants. Study context: By the intramuscular route, Ad26.COV2.S was given once, or twice 56 days apart.

Produced via immunoSEQ multiplex PCR; TCRdb's table is partial and in-frame only. The data show over 200,000 clones, 88% seen once. From germline, CDR1 is SGHRS and CDR2 YFSETQ. The CDR3 has 16 amino acids. V was pared by 0 bases and J by 6 bases, with 16 bases between. This sample's treatment: roughly 20 received Ad26.COV2.S at low or high dose, single or two shots; roughly 5 received placebo; per-sample allocation not given. Day 63 after the first injection of vaccine or placebo was the sampling time. For this clone: Its antigen is not known.

Overall study findings and caveats: The placebo group had lower spike-specific TCR breadth than the vaccine recipients did.

The input for sequencing was peripheral blood, taken in a trial of Ad26.COV2.S vaccine versus placebo. The receptor was isolated from a person aged 18-65 years who received the Ad26.COV2.S COVID-19 vaccine or a placebo. The chain uses TRBV5-1 and TRBJ1-5; tentative D call: TRBD1 (6 bases). As DNA, the CDR3 is TGCGCCAGCAGCTTGGACGGGGGGCAGGTTGCTCAGCCCCAGCATTTT. Protein sequence: CASSLDGGQVAQPQHF.